This T cell receptor beta chain was found in a study of identical twins. General study points: Possibly, invariant MAIT and iNKT cells partly confounded zero-insertion analyses. Twin-shared out-of-frame alpha sequences showed excess low generation probability. Twins showed weaker excess sharing in their beta out-of-frame sequences.

This CDR3 is 12 amino acids long. Trimming took off 8 bases at V and 5 bases at J, with 12 bases between the two ends. Each CDR3 protein is one row after TCRdb ran MiXCR on the 5' RACE reads. Here the sample spans some 1,600,000 distinct CDR3 sequences, around a third being singletons. With regard to this clonotype: The target antigen is unknown.

The sample was cord blood. The chain has TRBV12-3 or TRBV12-4 and TRBJ2-5; D not resolved. This clonotype was obtained from a newborn girl in good health. This chain's CDR3 is CASSIGLETQYF. DNA of the CDR3: TGTGCCAGCTCCATCGGGTTGGAGACCCAGTACTTC.